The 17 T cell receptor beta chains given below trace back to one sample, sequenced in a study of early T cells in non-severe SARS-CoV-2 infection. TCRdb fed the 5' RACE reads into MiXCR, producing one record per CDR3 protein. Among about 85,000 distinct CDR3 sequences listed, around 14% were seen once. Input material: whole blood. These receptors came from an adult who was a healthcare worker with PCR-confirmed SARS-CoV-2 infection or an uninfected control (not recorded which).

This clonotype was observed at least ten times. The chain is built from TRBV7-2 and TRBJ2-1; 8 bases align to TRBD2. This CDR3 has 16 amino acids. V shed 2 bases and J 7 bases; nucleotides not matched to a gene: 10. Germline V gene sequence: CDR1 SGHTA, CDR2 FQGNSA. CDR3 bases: TGTGCCAGCAGCTTATCCCCTACGGGAGGGGTTAATGAGCAGTTCTTC. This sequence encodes CASSLSPTGGVNEQFF.

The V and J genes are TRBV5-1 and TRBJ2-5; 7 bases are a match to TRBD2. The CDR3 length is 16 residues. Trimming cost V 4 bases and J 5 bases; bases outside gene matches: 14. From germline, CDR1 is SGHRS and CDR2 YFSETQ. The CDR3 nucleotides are TGCGCCAGCAGCCTAAGACTAGCCGGGCCCGGTGAGACCCAGTACTTC. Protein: CASSLRLAGPGETQYF.

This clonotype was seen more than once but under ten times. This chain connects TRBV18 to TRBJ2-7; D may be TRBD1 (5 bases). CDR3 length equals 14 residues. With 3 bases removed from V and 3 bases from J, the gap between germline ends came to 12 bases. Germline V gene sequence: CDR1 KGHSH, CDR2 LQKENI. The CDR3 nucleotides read TGTGCCAGCTCACCTGGCCAGGGTCTCTACGAGCAGTACTTC. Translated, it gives CASSPGQGLYEQYF.

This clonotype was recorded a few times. The CDR3 protein is CASSASGTGQETQYF. CDR3 nucleotide sequence: TGTGCCAGCAGCGCGTCCGGGACAGGCCAAGAGACCCAGTACTTC. This chain uses TRBV9 with TRBJ2-5; 8 bases align to TRBD1. Looked up from germline, CDR1 is SGDLS and CDR2 is YYNGEE. This CDR3 has 15 amino acids. V lost 3 bases and J lost 1; bases outside the gene matches: 5.

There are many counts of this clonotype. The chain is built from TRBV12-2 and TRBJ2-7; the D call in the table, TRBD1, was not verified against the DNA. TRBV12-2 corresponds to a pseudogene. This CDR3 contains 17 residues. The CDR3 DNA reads TGTGCAAGTCGCTTAGTGCTAGCGGCTAAACCCGGACGCGAGCAGTACTTC. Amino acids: CASRLVLAAKPGREQYF.

This chain's CDR3 is CASSLVYGLANNEQFF. CDR3 nucleotide sequence: TGTGCCAGCAGCTTAGTATACGGACTAGCGAACAATGAGCAGTTCTTC. The V and J genes are TRBV7-8 and TRBJ2-1, with 9 nucleotides matching TRBD2. The V and J ends lost 1 base and 5 bases, in that order; junction bases with no gene match: 6. CDR3 length: 16 residues. Germline V gene data show CDR1 as SGHVS and CDR2 as FQNEAQ.

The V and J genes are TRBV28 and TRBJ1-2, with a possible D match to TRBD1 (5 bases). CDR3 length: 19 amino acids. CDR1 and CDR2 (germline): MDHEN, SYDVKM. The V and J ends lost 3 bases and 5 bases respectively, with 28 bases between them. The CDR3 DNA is TGTGCCAGCAGTTTTTTGGGAGTCCGGAAAAAGAACCAGGGATATGGCTACACCTTC. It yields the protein CASSFLGVRKKNQGYGYTF.

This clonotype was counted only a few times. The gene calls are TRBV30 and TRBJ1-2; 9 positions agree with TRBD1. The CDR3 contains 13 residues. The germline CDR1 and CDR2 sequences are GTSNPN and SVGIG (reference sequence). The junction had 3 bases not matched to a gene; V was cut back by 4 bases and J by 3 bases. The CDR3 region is CAWTTGGDYGYTF. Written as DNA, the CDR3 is TGTGCCTGGACGACAGGGGGGGACTATGGCTACACCTTC.

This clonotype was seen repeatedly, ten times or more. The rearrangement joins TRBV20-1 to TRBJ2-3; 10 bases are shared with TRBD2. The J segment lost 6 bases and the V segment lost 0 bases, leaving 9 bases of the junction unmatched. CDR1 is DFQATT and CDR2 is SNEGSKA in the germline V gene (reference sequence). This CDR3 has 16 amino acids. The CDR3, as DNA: TGCAGTGCTAGAGATTTAAGCGGGAGGGCCGGGGATACGCAGTATTTT. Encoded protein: CSARDLSGRAGDTQYF.

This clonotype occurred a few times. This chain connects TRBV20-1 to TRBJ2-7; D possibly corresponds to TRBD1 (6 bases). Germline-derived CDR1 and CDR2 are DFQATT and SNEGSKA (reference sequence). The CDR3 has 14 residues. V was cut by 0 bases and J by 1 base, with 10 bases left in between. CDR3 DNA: TGCAGTGCTAGAGACCTGGACAGATCCTACGAGCAGTACTTC. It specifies CSARDLDRSYEQYF.

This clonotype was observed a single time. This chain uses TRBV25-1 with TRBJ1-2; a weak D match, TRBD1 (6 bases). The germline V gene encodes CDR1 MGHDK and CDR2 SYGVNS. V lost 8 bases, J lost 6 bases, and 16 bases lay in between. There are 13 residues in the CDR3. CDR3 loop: CASYGQLGNGYTF. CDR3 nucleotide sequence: TGTGCCAGCTATGGACAGCTCGGAAATGGCTACACCTTC.

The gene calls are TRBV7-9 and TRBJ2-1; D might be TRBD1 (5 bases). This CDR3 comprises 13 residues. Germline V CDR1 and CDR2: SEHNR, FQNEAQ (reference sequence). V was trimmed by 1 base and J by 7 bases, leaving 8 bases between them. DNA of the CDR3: TGTGCCAGCAGCTTAGTAGGGGAAAATGAGCAGTTCTTC. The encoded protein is CASSLVGENEQFF.

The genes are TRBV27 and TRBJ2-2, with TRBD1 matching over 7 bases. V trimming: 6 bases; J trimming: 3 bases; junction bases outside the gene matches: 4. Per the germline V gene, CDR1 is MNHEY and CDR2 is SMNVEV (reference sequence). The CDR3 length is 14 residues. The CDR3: CASRGQSYTGELFF. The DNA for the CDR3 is TGTGCCAGCAGGGGACAGTCCTACACCGGGGAGCTGTTTTTT.

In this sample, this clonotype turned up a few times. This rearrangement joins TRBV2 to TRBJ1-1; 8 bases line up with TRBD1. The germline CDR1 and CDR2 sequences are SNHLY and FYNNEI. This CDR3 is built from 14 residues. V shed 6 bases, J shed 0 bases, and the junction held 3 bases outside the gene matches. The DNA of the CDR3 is TGTGCCAGCAGGGGGACAGGCATGAACACTGAAGCTTTCTTT. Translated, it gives CASRGTGMNTEAFF.

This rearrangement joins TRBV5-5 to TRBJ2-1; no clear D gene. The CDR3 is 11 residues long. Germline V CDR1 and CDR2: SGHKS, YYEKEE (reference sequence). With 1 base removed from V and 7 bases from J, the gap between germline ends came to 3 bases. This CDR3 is CASSLINEQFF. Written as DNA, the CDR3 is TGTGCCAGCAGCTTGATAAATGAGCAGTTCTTC.

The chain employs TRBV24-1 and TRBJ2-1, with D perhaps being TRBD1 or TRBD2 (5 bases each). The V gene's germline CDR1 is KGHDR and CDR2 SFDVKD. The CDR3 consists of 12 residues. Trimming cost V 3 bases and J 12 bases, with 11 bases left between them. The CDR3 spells CATSDVGEGQFF. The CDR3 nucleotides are TGTGCCACCAGTGATGTGGGGGAAGGGCAGTTCTTC.

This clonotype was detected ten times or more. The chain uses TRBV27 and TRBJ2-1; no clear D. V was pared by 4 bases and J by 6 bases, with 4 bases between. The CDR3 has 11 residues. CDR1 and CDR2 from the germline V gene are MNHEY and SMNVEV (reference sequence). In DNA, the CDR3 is TGTGCCAGCAGTTGGGCCAATGAGCAGTTCTTC. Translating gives CASSWANEQFF.